This T cell receptor (beta chain) stems from a study of blood T cell repertoires in COVID-19. Original processing methods: It was from reference gene primer amplification that nucleated cell counts were estimated. The protocol was immunoSEQ multiplex PCR, while the TCRdb copy is restricted to in-frame clones and leaves out a portion. That table gives V, J and clone size, and the DNA gave D and trimming. Of 150,000 or so clones in the sample, about 84% are singletons; the top ten hold approximately 12%. Participant ages covered roughly 18 to 89 years across 20 to 25 US areas. Membership in each cohort depended on participant-reported clinical history. Cohort 3 donors were reported recovered after two negative PCRs, clearance, or symptom resolution. The CDR3 is 13 residues long. Trimming left V 6 bases short and J 1 base short, with 10 bases between. Germline CDR1 and CDR2: SNHLY and FYNNEI.

The sample comprised PBMCs or T cells enriched from blood (not recorded which). The chain joins TRBV2 to TRBJ2-7, with D possibly TRBD1 on 6 matching bases. This sequence was found in a man aged 50-59 years who had recovered from COVID-19. The CDR3 protein is CASRVDSSYEQYF. For the CDR3, the DNA is TGTGCCAGCAGAGTGGACAGTTCCTACGAGCAGTACTTC.